One and the same sample provided the 13 T cell receptor beta chains below, sequenced in a study of T-cell memory formation after mild COVID-19. TCRdb recomputed calls from the 5' RACE reads with MiXCR, one row per CDR3 protein. The sample has about 160,000 distinct CDR3 sequences, around a third seen once; the top ten hold around 11%. Material for sequencing was PBMCs or a T cell subset sorted from them (not recorded which). Every receptor here comes from an adult woman who had mild COVID-19 (a few samples of this study predate the infection). Cell type and time point are not known.

This chain connects TRBV20-1 to TRBJ2-1; 10 bases are a match to TRBD2. CDR1 and CDR2 from the germline V gene are DFQATT and SNEGSKA (reference sequence). The CDR3 has 16 amino acids. V lost 0 bases to trimming and J lost 9 bases; unmatched junction nucleotides: 11. The CDR3 DNA reads TGCAGTGCTAGAGAGGGGGCTAGCGGGAGTTTGGGTGAGCAGTTCTTC. It yields the protein CSAREGASGSLGEQFF.

The gene calls are TRBV12-3 or TRBV12-4 and TRBJ2-7; D is undetermined. Trimming shortened V by 3 bases and J by 6 bases, and 12 bases separated the two germline ends. CDR3 length: 13 amino acids. CDR3 loop: CASSFGPRGEQYF. The DNA of the CDR3 is TGTGCCAGCAGTTTTGGCCCCCGAGGCGAGCAGTACTTC.

The sample holds a few counts of this clonotype. The CDR3: CSARRSRGSPRYEQYF. The CDR3 DNA reads as TGCAGTGCTAGAAGGTCCAGGGGTAGCCCCAGGTACGAGCAGTACTTC. The chain uses TRBV20-1 and TRBJ2-7, with a tentative D call TRBD1 (6 bases). The ends were cut back, 2 bases at V and 4 bases at J, with 21 bases in the middle. The CDR3 length is 16 residues. CDR1 DFQATT and CDR2 SNEGSKA come from the germline V gene (reference sequence).

The V call is TRBV27, the J call TRBJ1-2; 7 bases map to TRBD1. Germline-derived CDR1 and CDR2 are MNHEY and SMNVEV (reference sequence). The CDR3 is made up of 17 amino acids. The J segment lost 4 bases and the V segment lost 3 bases, leaving 14 bases of the junction unmatched. The CDR3 DNA is TGTGCCAGCAGTTTCTCCGGGACTTTCGGGACAGCCTATGGCTACACCTTC. Translated: CASSFSGTFGTAYGYTF.

This chain links TRBV5-1 with TRBJ1-5, with 9 nucleotides matching TRBD1. The CDR3 has 14 amino acids. J was trimmed by 5 bases and V by 3 bases; bases with no gene match: 3. From germline, CDR1 is SGHRS and CDR2 YFSETQ. The CDR3 is CASSSTGGDQPQHF. The CDR3 nucleotides read TGCGCCAGCAGCTCCACAGGGGGCGATCAGCCCCAGCATTTT.

The chain uses TRBV6-2 or TRBV6-3 and TRBJ1-2; D gene unclear. Trimming removed 2 bases from V and 2 bases from J, with 9 bases in between. This CDR3 contains 14 residues. Germline assignment: CDR1 MNHEY and CDR2 SVGEGT. The DNA of the CDR3 is TGTGCCAGCAGTTACGGTACCGTGAACTATGGCTACACCTTC. Translated: CASSYGTVNYGYTF.

This clonotype showed up just a few times. The chain links TRBV12-3 or TRBV12-4 to TRBJ2-2; 7 nucleotides agree with TRBD2. V gave up 7 bases and J gave up 1 base; unmatched junction bases: 3. The CDR3 is made up of 14 amino acids. The CDR3 DNA reads as TGTGCCAGCATCTGGGGGGGGAACACCGGGGAGCTGTTTTTT. Amino acid sequence: CASIWGGNTGELFF.

The chain links TRBV14 to TRBJ2-3; D gene unclear. This CDR3 is built from 17 residues. The ends were cut back, 3 bases at V and 5 bases at J, with 21 bases in the middle. CDR1 is SGHDN and CDR2 is FVKESK in the germline V gene. This chain's CDR3 is CASSHIPVGRPEDTQYF. CDR3 coding DNA: TGTGCCAGCAGCCATATCCCGGTCGGCAGGCCCGAAGATACGCAGTATTTT.

The chain carries TRBV7-2 and TRBJ2-5; 8 nucleotides agree with TRBD1. V dropped 5 bases and J dropped 5; count of bases not matched to a gene: 7. The CDR3 covers 14 residues. The germline gives CDR1 SGHTA, CDR2 FQGNSA. The CDR3 DNA reads TGTGCCAGCAGCCCGACAGGGGCTTCGGAGACCCAGTACTTC. It translates to CASSPTGASETQYF.

The rearrangement uses TRBV20-1 and TRBJ1-2; the match to TRBD1 covers 7 bases. CDR3 length: 15 amino acids. Germline loops: CDR1 DFQATT, CDR2 SNEGSKA (reference sequence). Losses at the gene ends were 3 bases for V and 4 bases for J; bases not matched to a gene: 11. CDR3 sequence reads: CSARTRQGVGYGYTF. CDR3 sequence (DNA): TGCAGTGCTAGGACCCGACAGGGAGTGGGCTATGGCTACACCTTC.

V and J are TRBV27 and TRBJ2-7; TRBD2 is a possible D gene (6 bases). The V and J ends lost 2 bases and 5 bases respectively, with 7 bases between them. Germline V gene lookup returns CDR1 MNHEY and CDR2 SMNVEV (reference sequence). This CDR3 spans 12 amino acids. The CDR3 loop reads CASSLGGNEQYF. CDR3 sequence (DNA): TGTGCCAGCAGTTTAGGGGGGAACGAGCAGTACTTC.

The chain employs TRBV12-3 or TRBV12-4 and TRBJ1-5; weak D call: TRBD1 (6 bases). The CDR3 spans 16 residues. The V end lost 6 bases, the J end lost 4 bases, and 19 bases lay between the germline ends. CDR3 coding DNA: TGTGCCAGCAGCCTTCAGGGGCAGGCGGGTAATCAGCCCCAGCATTTT. Its translation: CASSLQGQAGNQPQHF.

The genes are TRBV2 and TRBJ2-3, with 7 bases aligning to TRBD2. Germline assignment: CDR1 SNHLY and CDR2 FYNNEI. V was clipped by 8 bases and J by 0 bases; unmatched bases: 8. The CDR3 totals 15 residues. CDR3 amino acids: CASRSSGSSTDTQYF. CDR3 DNA: TGTGCCAGCCGCTCTAGCGGATCTAGCACAGATACGCAGTATTTT. The full variable domain, in which reference TRBV2 and TRBJ2-3 provide the parts outside the CDR3, is EPEVTQTPSHQVTQMGQEVILRCVPISNHLYFYWYRQILGQKVEFLVSFYNNEISEKSEIFDDQFSVERPDGSNFTLKIRSTKLEDSAMYFCASRSSGSSTDTQYFGPGTRLTVL.